This is a list of T cell receptor beta chains from one sample in a study of control samples from healthy donors and cancer patients. Only in-frame clones appear in the TCRdb table, and some are missing; sequencing was by immunoSEQ multiplex PCR. Of some 73,000 clones listed, 90% to 95% are singletons. The sequenced material came from blood. The receptors originated from a woman aged 40 to 50 in good health. Both conserved end residues are part of each CDR3. A D gene is named only where the DNA matches it firmly. Clone size, where shown, is once, few, many, or a class for clones that have expanded.

TRBV10-3	TRBD1	TRBJ2-7	.	CAISPGQHYEQYF	TGTGCCATCAGTCCGGGACAGCACTACGAGCAGTACTTC
TRBV6-5	TRBD1	TRBJ2-7	.	CASSYGSGQTAYEQYF	TGTGCCAGCAGTTACGGATCGGGACAGACAGCCTACGAGCAGTACTTC
TRBV13	TRBD2	TRBJ2-5	.	CASSLGGTSGLETQYF	TGTGCCAGCAGCTTGGGGGGGACTAGCGGGTTGGAGACCCAGTACTTC
TRBV2	.	TRBJ2-3	.	CASPPGGIRIDTQYF	TGTGCCAGCCCTCCTGGGGGGATCCGGATAGATACGCAGTATTTT
TRBV6-5	.	TRBJ2-1	.	CASRDSGAEQFF	TGTGCCAGCAGGGACTCAGGAGCTGAGCAGTTCTTC
TRBV10-3	.	TRBJ2-5	.	CAISEPGGSETQYF	TGTGCCATCAGTGAGCCAGGAGGGTCCGAGACCCAGTACTTC
TRBV18	.	TRBJ2-3	.	CASSPPGVSHTSTDTQYF	TGTGCCAGCTCACCACCGGGGGTCAGCCATACTAGCACAGATACGCAGTATTTT
TRBV12-3/TRBV12-4	.	TRBJ1-5	.	CASSSQINQPQHF	TGTGCCAGCAGTTCGCAGATAAATCAGCCCCAGCATTTT
TRBV3-1/TRBV3-2	.	TRBJ2-2	once	CASSQRHQENTGELFF	TGTGCCAGCAGCCAGCGACATCAGGAGAACACCGGGGAGCTGTTTTTT
TRBV5-6	.	TRBJ2-2	.	CASTTWSVTGELFF	TGTGCCAGCACCACGTGGTCAGTCACCGGGGAGCTGTTTTTT
TRBV7-9	.	TRBJ1-2	.	CASSPPGVGNGYTF	TGTGCCAGCAGCCCCCCTGGGGTCGGGAATGGCTACACCTTC
TRBV10-3	TRBD1	TRBJ2-7	.	CAISRDRGEQYF	TGTGCCATCAGTAGGGACAGGGGCGAGCAGTACTTC
TRBV7-2	TRBD1	TRBJ1-1	once	CASSFIGQGSAEAFF	TGTGCCAGCAGCTTCATTGGACAGGGTTCAGCTGAAGCTTTCTTT
TRBV2	TRBD2	TRBJ2-7	.	CASSKEKGRGYEQYF	TGTGCCAGCAGCAAGGAGAAGGGGAGGGGTTACGAGCAGTACTTC
TRBV2	.	TRBJ2-7	.	CASSEEGLSYEQYF	TGTGCCAGCAGTGAGGAGGGCTTATCCTACGAGCAGTACTTC
TRBV14	.	TRBJ1-6	.	CASSHVDRTSSYNSPLHF	TGTGCCAGCAGCCATGTCGACAGGACGAGCTCCTATAATTCACCCCTCCACTTT
TRBV6-2/TRBV6-3	TRBD2	TRBJ2-3	.	CASSYSQRDTDTQYF	TGTGCCAGCAGTTATTCCCAGCGGGACACAGATACGCAGTATTTT
TRBV7-9	.	TRBJ1-1	.	CASSFDSNTEAFF	TGTGCCAGCAGCTTTGATTCGAACACTGAAGCTTTCTTT
TRBV2	.	TRBJ1-5	.	CASSYHPLQPQHF	TGTGCCAGCAGTTACCATCCTTTGCAGCCCCAGCATTTT
TRBV21-1	.	TRBJ1-1	.	CASDRAGGTGVLNTEAFF	TGTGCCAGCGACCGGGCGGGCGGGACAGGGGTCCTGAACACTGAAGCTTTCTTT
TRBV9	TRBD1	TRBJ1-2	.	CASSAVGTGVYGYTF	TGTGCCAGCAGCGCAGTAGGGACAGGGGTTTATGGCTACACCTTC